A single sample gave rise to the 25 T cell receptor beta chains below, sequenced in a study of blood T cells in healthy people across ages. A J-beta primer mix and a sample-barcoded 5' primer were used in a second PCR of roughly 7 to 12 cycles. TCRdb reanalysed the 5' RACE reads using MiXCR and keeps one entry per CDR3 protein. The profile shows some 930,000 distinct CDR3 sequences, about 27% of them singletons. The data also belong to a second study, concerning T cells of mothers and their children.

The sequenced sample was blood. The receptors were gathered from a middle-aged woman in good health.

This rearrangement joins TRBV19 to TRBJ2-1; possibly TRBD2 for D (7 bases). Deletions cut 7 bases from V and 2 bases from J, with 18 bases between. This CDR3 has 16 amino acids. Germline V gives CDR1 LNHDA, CDR2 SQIVND (reference sequence). In DNA, the CDR3 is TGTGCCAGTACCTTAGGGGGGGCCATCGCCTACAATGAGCAGTTCTTC. Translated: CASTLGGAIAYNEQFF.

The gene calls are TRBV29-1 and TRBJ1-1; no definite D call. CDR1 and CDR2 from the germline V gene are SQVTM and ANQGSEA. The CDR3 covers 11 residues. V dropped 7 bases and J dropped 1 base, with 7 bases sitting between them. DNA for the CDR3: TGCAGCGCTGTCAAGAACACTGAAGCTTTCTTT. Translated: CSAVKNTEAFF.

This clonotype turned up a few times. The chain carries TRBV7-2 and TRBJ2-7; 10 nucleotides align to TRBD2. The junction had 7 bases not matched to a gene; V was cut back by 1 base and J by 4 bases. The CDR3 length is 16 residues. Germline V gene data show CDR1 as SGHTA and CDR2 as FQGNSA. The CDR3 spells CASSLVASGGIYEQYF. For the CDR3, the DNA is TGTGCCAGCAGCTTAGTAGCTAGCGGGGGAATATACGAGCAGTACTTC.

This clonotype occurred a few times. The rearrangement links TRBV7-2 to TRBJ2-4; no firm D call. The J call may be in error: the DNA end matches TRBJ2-7 better. Germline loops: CDR1 SGHTA, CDR2 FQGNSA. The CDR3 sequence is 14 residues long. The CDR3 loop reads CASSLQLGYYEQYF. The CDR3 DNA sequence: TGTGCCAGCAGCTTACAGTTGGGTTACTACGAGCAGTACTTC.

This clonotype was seen repeatedly, ten times or more. The chain couples TRBV5-1 to TRBJ2-1, with TRBD1 matching 7 bases. Germline V gene lookup returns CDR1 SGHRS and CDR2 YFSETQ. CDR3 length equals 15 residues. With 1 base clipped from V and 2 bases from J, the junction kept 3 bases outside the gene matches. The CDR3 nucleotides are TGCGCCAGCAGCTTGCCGGGACAGACCTACAATGAGCAGTTCTTC. It codes for CASSLPGQTYNEQFF.

This chain joins TRBV7-9 and TRBJ1-1, with D tentatively TRBD1 (5 bases). Trimming stripped 0 bases from V and 1 base from J, with 9 bases between. The CDR3 is made up of 15 amino acids. Germline CDR1 and CDR2: SEHNR and FQNEAQ (reference sequence). Written as DNA, the CDR3 is TGTGCCAGCAGCTTAGCGTTGGGGGAGAACACTGAAGCTTTCTTT. Its translation: CASSLALGENTEAFF.

The V call is TRBV6-6, the J call TRBJ1-6; TRBD1 might be the D (6 bases). CDR1 and CDR2 from the germline V gene are MNHNY and SVGAGI (reference sequence). This CDR3 spans 14 amino acids. Trimming cost V 6 bases and J 7 bases, with 13 bases left between them. CDR3: CASRTDSPNSPLHF. The DNA for the CDR3 is TGTGCCAGCAGGACGGACAGCCCAAATTCACCCCTCCACTTT.

This clonotype showed up just a few times. The chain recombines TRBV9 with TRBJ2-3; maybe TRBD2 (7 bases). This CDR3 has 16 amino acids. Trimming took 0 bases from V and 2 from J, leaving 13 bases between them. Germline V gene data show CDR1 as SGDLS and CDR2 as YYNGEE. The CDR3 reads CASSVAAGANTDTQYF. CDR3 bases: TGTGCCAGCAGCGTAGCTGCGGGGGCCAACACAGATACGCAGTATTTT.

This clonotype appeared a single time. A much larger clone lies one base from this, so it may be a read error. The chain has TRBV14 and TRBJ2-1; 12 nucleotides align to TRBD2. Germline V gene lookup returns CDR1 SGHDN and CDR2 FVKESK. V shed 2 bases, J shed 6 bases, and the junction held 5 bases outside the gene matches. This CDR3 has 16 amino acids. The CDR3 is CASSQLGLAGCNEQFF. DNA for the CDR3: TGTGCCAGCAGCCAACTTGGACTAGCGGGGTGCAATGAGCAGTTCTTC.

This clonotype was seen only a few times. The chain combines TRBV7-2 with TRBJ1-3; D call uncertain. The length of the CDR3 is 15 residues. Trimming took off 1 base at V and 8 bases at J, with 15 bases between the two ends. Germline V gene data show CDR1 as SGHTA and CDR2 as FQGNSA. CDR3 amino acids: CASSLGKGTEYTIYF. As DNA, the CDR3 is TGTGCCAGCAGCTTAGGGAAGGGAACGGAATACACCATATATTTT.

This clonotype has at least ten counts. The rearrangement links TRBV6-1 to TRBJ2-1; D uncertain. V lost 8 bases and J 0 bases, leaving 8 bases between the germline ends. The germline V gene has CDR1 MNHNS and CDR2 SASEGT. This CDR3 has 13 amino acids. In DNA, the CDR3 is TGTGCCAGCGAAAAGAGCTCCTACAATGAGCAGTTCTTC. Translation: CASEKSSYNEQFF.

This clonotype came up a few times. The chain combines TRBV21-1 with TRBJ1-5; TRBD1, the table's D call, lacks a check against the DNA. TRBV21-1 counts as a pseudogene. The CDR3 is 15 amino acids. This CDR3 reads CAKVPGQGPNQPQHF. The CDR3 DNA reads TGTGCCAAAGTACCGGGACAGGGCCCCAATCAGCCCCAGCATTTT.

The chain combines TRBV7-2 with TRBJ1-1; D gene uncertain. The V and J ends lost 4 bases and 7 bases respectively, with 7 bases between them. Germline loops: CDR1 SGHTA, CDR2 FQGNSA. The CDR3 extends over 11 amino acids. The CDR3: CASSSSFEAFF. DNA for the CDR3: TGTGCCAGCAGCTCAAGTTTTGAAGCTTTCTTT. Looking up the rest from reference TRBV7-2 and TRBJ1-1 gives the full variable domain: GAGVSQSPSNKVTEKGKDVELRCDPISGHTALYWYRQSLGQGLEFLIYFQGNSAPDKSGLPSDRFSAERTGGSVSTLTIQRTQQEDSAVYLCASSSSFEAFFGQGTRLTVV.

This clonotype was recorded many times. The J gene is TRBJ2-7, the V gene TRBV7-2; D remains unclear. CDR1 and CDR2 from the germline V gene are SGHTA and FQGNSA. The ends were cut back, 5 bases at V and 6 bases at J, with 20 bases in the middle. This CDR3 has 15 amino acids. The CDR3 nucleotides read TGTGCCAGCAGCATCCCAGAGGCACCCCCGGGCGAGCAGTACTTC. Residues: CASSIPEAPPGEQYF.

CDR3 protein: CASSLEPTGPEAFF. In nucleotides, the CDR3 is TGTGCCAGCAGCTTAGAACCGACAGGGCCTGAAGCTTTCTTT. The V call is TRBV7-2, the J call TRBJ1-1, with 7 bases aligning to TRBD1. The germline V gene has CDR1 SGHTA and CDR2 FQGNSA. V was pared by 1 base and J by 6 bases, with 5 bases of the junction left unmatched. CDR3 length: 14 amino acids.

This clonotype turned up a few times. Here the CDR3 reads CASSQVGLAGEQYF. The CDR3 DNA is TGCGCCAGCAGCCAAGTGGGACTAGCCGGCGAGCAGTACTTC. The rearrangement joins TRBV4-1 to TRBJ2-7; 9 bases fit TRBD2. V lost 1 base and J lost 6; bases outside the gene matches: 4. This CDR3 has 14 amino acids. Germline V gives CDR1 MGHRA, CDR2 YSYEKL.

On this clonotype: A much larger clone is a single base away; this may be a read error. The chain carries TRBV29-1 and TRBJ2-1; 9 nucleotides align to TRBD1. The germline CDR1 and CDR2 sequences are SQVTM and ANQGSEA. Trimming at V came to 4 bases and at J to 13 bases, leaving 17 bases not matched to a gene. CDR3 size: 15 residues. Here the CDR3 DNA reads TGCAGCGTTGCCCGGAGACAGGGGGGGTCGGAGACCCAGTTCTTC. This sequence encodes CSVARRQGGSETQFF.

This clonotype showed up just a few times. The chain couples TRBV14 to TRBJ2-3, with TRBD1 as a possible D gene (6 bases). Germline V gene sequence: CDR1 SGHDN, CDR2 FVKESK. V dropped 4 bases and J dropped 2 bases, with 19 bases sitting between them. The CDR3 length is 17 residues. CDR3 region: CASSPSERRDITDTQYF. CDR3 nucleotide sequence: TGTGCCAGCAGCCCAAGCGAACGTCGGGACATCACAGATACGCAGTATTTT.

A few counts support this clonotype. The rearrangement joins TRBV7-9 to TRBJ2-3, with D hard to call. The CDR3 consists of 17 residues. Trimming removed 6 bases from V and 0 bases from J, with 19 bases in between. Germline assignment: CDR1 SEHNR and CDR2 FQNEAQ (reference sequence). CDR3 bases: TGTGCCAGCAGTCCAACCTCCGTCCGGGCTAGCACAGATACGCAGTATTTT. Translated: CASSPTSVRASTDTQYF. The whole variable domain, filled in from reference TRBV7-9 and TRBJ2-3, reads DTGVSQNPRHKITKRGQNVTFRCDPISEHNRLYWYRQTLGQGPEFLTYFQNEAQLEKSRLLSDRFSAERPKGSFSTLEIQRTEQGDSAMYLCASSPTSVRASTDTQYFGPGTRLTVL.

This clonotype was seen repeatedly, ten times or more. The chain carries TRBV12-3 or TRBV12-4 and TRBJ2-5; D uncertain. Trimming took 2 bases from V and 11 from J, leaving 9 bases between them. This CDR3 spans 11 amino acids. The CDR3 is CASSLSGMQYF. Written as DNA, the CDR3 is TGTGCCAGCAGTTTAAGTGGGATGCAGTACTTC.

The V call is TRBV20-1, the J call TRBJ1-2; tentatively, D is TRBD1 (5 bases). Between the trimmed V and J ends, which lost 0 bases and 8 bases, there was a span of 13 bases. The CDR3 runs 13 residues. Germline CDR1 DFQATT, CDR2 SNEGSKA (reference sequence). CDR3 protein: CSARDLAWGGYTF. The CDR3 nucleotides are TGCAGTGCTAGAGATCTAGCCTGGGGGGGCTACACCTTC.

The V and J genes are TRBV10-3 and TRBJ2-2; 8 bases align to TRBD2. The CDR3 consists of 15 residues. The V gene's germline CDR1 is ENHRY and CDR2 SYGVKD. V was clipped by 6 bases and J by 3 bases; unmatched bases: 6. CDR3 DNA: TGTGCCATCAGAAGCGGGGGATTAGACACCGGGGAGCTGTTTTTT. Translating it yields CAIRSGGLDTGELFF.

The chain combines TRBV12-5 with TRBJ1-5, with D perhaps TRBD1 (6 bases). Trimming cost V 6 bases and J 8 bases, with 17 bases left between them. Per the germline V gene, CDR1 is LGHNT and CDR2 is FRNRAP. The CDR3 is 14 amino acids. The CDR3 nucleotides are TGTGCTAGTGGACCCGGACAGCTTGGGGAGCCCCAGCATTTT. Amino acids: CASGPGQLGEPQHF.

The V gene is TRBV2, the J gene TRBJ2-3; a possible D gene is TRBD1 (7 bases). Germline V gene data show CDR1 as SNHLY and CDR2 as FYNNEI. This CDR3 is 15 amino acids long. V was shortened by 5 bases and J by 1 base, with 13 bases between the two germline ends. The DNA of the CDR3 is TGTGCCAGCAGTCCGACAGGGACTCGCACAGATACGCAGTATTTT. This encodes CASSPTGTRTDTQYF.

This clonotype was picked up a small number of times. The rearrangement uses TRBV20-1 and TRBJ1-1; D remains ambiguous. The V and J ends lost 6 bases and 4 bases respectively, with 12 bases between them. The CDR3 totals 12 residues. Germline V CDR1 and CDR2: DFQATT, SNEGSKA (reference sequence). The CDR3 bases are TGCAGTGCCCCCTTATCGGGCACTGAAGCTTTCTTT. It yields the protein CSAPLSGTEAFF.